These 11 T cell receptor beta chains were all obtained from the same sample, sequenced in a study of T cells in pancreatic ductal adenocarcinoma. No neoadjuvant therapy was given to the selected pancreatic ductal adenocarcinoma patients before their surgery. The table came from immunoSEQ multiplex PCR; TCRdb's copy has only in-frame clones and leaves some out. Here the sample spans under 30,000 clones, more than 80% being singletons. Sequenced: PBMCs. Every receptor here comes from a human donor with pancreatic ductal adenocarcinoma.

In nucleotides, the CDR3 is TGTGCCAGCAGCTTTTCTAGCGGGAGTCTATATGAGCAGTTCTTC. Its protein product is CASSFSSGSLYEQFF. V usage is TRBV5-8 and J usage is TRBJ2-1; 10 bases match TRBD2. CDR3 length: 15 residues. The germline gives CDR1 SGHTS, CDR2 YDEGEE. The trim removed 2 bases at V and 8 bases at J, leaving 7 bases unmatched.

This clone was detected only once. J is TRBJ1-2 and V is TRBV7-8; the match to TRBD1 covers 11 bases. This CDR3 contains 16 residues. Trimming at V came to 3 bases and at J to 4 bases, leaving 7 bases not matched to a gene. Germline V gene data show CDR1 as SGHVS and CDR2 as FQNEAQ. The CDR3 nucleotides are TGTGCCAGCAGCTTCACCGGGACAGGGGGTGTCTATGGCTACACCTTC. The encoded protein is CASSFTGTGGVYGYTF.

The chain combines TRBV6-1 with TRBJ2-7; D remains unclear. Germline CDR1 is MNHNS and CDR2 is SASEGT. V shed 3 bases and J shed 3 bases, with 6 bases lying between them. The CDR3 runs 12 residues. CDR3 residues: CASSDDLYEQYF. The CDR3 DNA reads TGTGCCAGCAGTGATGACCTCTACGAGCAGTACTTC.

The rearrangement links TRBV11-2 to TRBJ2-5, with TRBD2 matching 12 bases. There are 16 residues in the CDR3. Germline V gene sequence: CDR1 SGHAT, CDR2 FQNNGV. V shed 4 bases, J shed 1 base, and the junction held 4 bases outside the gene matches. The DNA for the CDR3 is TGTGCCAGCAGCTCCCGACTAGCGGGGGTCCAAGAGACCCAGTACTTC. Translating it yields CASSSRLAGVQETQYF.

This chain joins TRBV29-1 and TRBJ2-7; 8 nucleotides agree with TRBD2. Germline V CDR1 and CDR2: SQVTM, ANQGSEA. The CDR3 is 15 residues long. The J segment lost 0 bases and the V segment lost 3 bases, leaving 7 bases of the junction unmatched. CDR3 residues: CSVDPSGWYSYEQYF. For the CDR3, the DNA is TGCAGCGTTGACCCTAGCGGGTGGTACTCCTACGAGCAGTACTTC.

The chain uses TRBV28 and TRBJ1-1; D uncertain. Germline V gene data show CDR1 as MDHEN and CDR2 as SYDVKM. The CDR3 length is 12 residues. Trimming removed 8 bases at V and 5 bases at J, with 12 bases between. The CDR3: CASRAGRTEAFF. The CDR3 nucleotides are TGTGCCAGCCGGGCGGGGAGGACTGAAGCTTTCTTT.

This clone has only one observation. CDR3 loop: CATSTELNQPQHF. DNA for the CDR3: TGTGCCACCAGCACCGAGCTCAATCAGCCCCAGCATTTT. The chain links TRBV15 to TRBJ1-5, with D unclear. V was pared by 4 bases and J by 3 bases, with 7 bases between. There are 13 residues in the CDR3. Looked up from germline, CDR1 is LNHNV and CDR2 is YYDKDF (reference sequence).

The gene calls are TRBV9 and TRBJ2-5; D might be TRBD2 (7 bases). The CDR3 is made up of 15 amino acids. Trimming cost V 2 bases and J 5 bases, with 16 bases left between them. From germline, CDR1 is SGDLS and CDR2 YYNGEE. The CDR3 region is CASSVGGLGGETQYF. The CDR3 nucleotides are TGTGCCAGCAGCGTGGGGGGCCTCGGGGGGGAGACCCAGTACTTC.

The chain employs TRBV19 and TRBJ1-2; 7 bases agree with TRBD1. Germline V lookup: CDR1 LNHDA, CDR2 SQIVND (reference sequence). CDR3 size: 15 residues. J lost 4 bases, V lost 0 bases, and 5 bases had no gene match. This chain's CDR3 is CASSIEVGTAYGYTF. The CDR3 DNA sequence: TGTGCCAGTAGTATAGAGGTTGGGACAGCCTATGGCTACACCTTC. The complete variable domain, with remaining parts taken from reference TRBV19 and TRBJ1-2, reads DGGITQSPKYLFRKEGQNVTLSCEQNLNHDAMYWYRQDPGQGLRLIYYSQIVNDFQKGDIAEGYSVSREKKESFPLTVTSAQKNPTAFYLCASSIEVGTAYGYTFGSGTRLTVV.

In its sample, this clone was seen once. This chain connects TRBV7-2 to TRBJ1-1, with D possibly being TRBD1 (5 bases). The CDR3 runs to 14 residues. V lost 5 bases to trimming and J lost 0 bases, with 10 bases between them. In germline, CDR1 is SGHTA, CDR2 FQGNSA. The CDR3 reads CASSPDTLNTEAFF. The DNA of the CDR3 is TGTGCCAGCAGCCCGGACACCTTGAACACTGAAGCTTTCTTT.

The chain recombines TRBV11-2 with TRBJ1-5; TRBD1 might be the D (6 bases). Germline values: CDR1 SGHAT, CDR2 FQNNGV. CDR3 length equals 15 residues. The ends were cut back, 3 bases at V and 4 bases at J, with 13 bases in the middle. In DNA form, the CDR3 reads TGTGCCAGCAGCTTTTCGGGACAAAATAATCAGCCCCAGCATTTT. This translates into CASSFSGQNNQPQHF.